What follows are 5 T cell receptor beta chains derived from one specimen sequenced in a study of cytomegalovirus exposure and HLA in healthy donors. Sequencing used immunoSEQ multiplex PCR; TCRdb keeps in-frame clones, though not all of them. The sample has 90,000 to 130,000 clones, around 87% seen once. Specimen: PBMCs. The receptors shown here come from a woman younger than 45 in good health and CMV-seropositive.

The chain recombines TRBV4-3 with TRBJ1-2, with D possibly matching TRBD1 (5 bases). The germline V and J ends were trimmed by 4 bases and 2 bases, with 14 bases remaining between them. The length of the CDR3 is 15 residues. In germline, CDR1 is LGHNA, CDR2 YSLEER. The DNA for the CDR3 is TGCGCCAGCAGCCTCCAGGGCAACCAAAACTATGGCTACACCTTC. Its protein product is CASSLQGNQNYGYTF.

The V and J genes are TRBV23-1 and TRBJ1-2; D may be TRBD1 (5 bases). TRBV23-1 is assigned to the ORF class and has an uncertain function. Trimming removed 0 bases from V and 4 bases from J, with 12 bases in between. The CDR3 is 15 amino acids. Here the CDR3 DNA reads TGCGCCAGCAGTCAATCCCGGGGGGAGAGCTATGGCTACACCTTC. It translates to CASSQSRGESYGYTF.

This sequence joins TRBV30 and TRBJ2-7; no clear D. The V end was cut by 3 bases, the J end by 6 bases, with 15 bases between. The CDR3 covers 13 residues. In germline, CDR1 is GTSNPN, CDR2 SVGIG (reference sequence). The CDR3 region is CAWRAVSLGEQYF. The CDR3 nucleotides read TGTGCCTGGAGGGCGGTCTCCCTGGGCGAGCAGTACTTC.

The chain is built from TRBV5-6 and TRBJ1-2, with D possibly matching TRBD1 (6 bases). V was clipped by 4 bases and J by 8 bases, with 15 bases between them. Germline V gene data show CDR1 as SGHDT and CDR2 as YYEEEE. CDR3 length equals 13 residues. The CDR3 here is CASSPGQGLGYTF. The CDR3, as DNA: TGTGCCAGCAGCCCCGGGCAGGGGCTCGGCTACACCTTC.

This chain joins TRBV28 and TRBJ1-1; the D is unclear. V was clipped by 3 bases and J by 5 bases, with 10 bases between them. The CDR3 totals 13 residues. Germline V lookup: CDR1 MDHEN, CDR2 SYDVKM. DNA of the CDR3: TGTGCCAGCAGTTTGGTGGGAGGAACTGAAGCTTTCTTT. Protein product: CASSLVGGTEAFF.